These 20 T cell receptor beta chains came from one sample sequenced in a study of early T cells in non-severe SARS-CoV-2 infection. In TCRdb, the 5' RACE reads were re-called with MiXCR into one record per CDR3 protein. The table records 95,000 to 110,000 distinct CDR3 sequences, approximately 12% of them present only once. Sequencing was performed on whole blood. All receptors derive from an adult who was a healthcare worker with PCR-confirmed SARS-CoV-2 infection or an uninfected control (not recorded which).

At least ten counts were recorded for this clonotype. The chain carries TRBV7-9 and TRBJ2-3; D not certain. The CDR3 extends over 14 amino acids. Trimming took off 6 bases at V and 6 bases at J, with 16 bases between the two ends. From germline, CDR1 is SEHNR and CDR2 FQNEAQ (reference sequence). In DNA form, the CDR3 reads TGTGCCAGCAGTCAGATCCAGGTTCAGGATACGCAGTATTTT. Its protein product is CASSQIQVQDTQYF.

The gene calls are TRBV6-6 and TRBJ1-1; the match to TRBD1 covers 9 bases. The CDR3 covers 19 residues. Germline V gives CDR1 MNHNY, CDR2 SVGAGI (reference sequence). The V gene end was trimmed by 6 bases and the J gene end by 2 bases; junction bases not matched to a gene: 19. CDR3 in amino acids: CASRRRDRAPGGSNTEAFF. The CDR3 coding sequence is TGTGCCAGCAGGCGTCGGGACAGGGCACCCGGGGGGAGTAACACTGAAGCTTTCTTT.

This clonotype turned up a few times. This chain uses TRBV28 with TRBJ2-5, with D perhaps assigned TRBD1 or TRBD2 (5 bases each). V lost 2 bases, J lost 3 bases, and 13 bases lay in between. The CDR3 contains 15 residues. CDR1 is MDHEN and CDR2 is SYDVKM in the germline V gene. Here the CDR3 reads CASSLRGADKETQYF. The DNA for the CDR3 is TGTGCCAGCAGTTTACGAGGGGCTGACAAAGAGACCCAGTACTTC.

In this sample, this clonotype turned up many times. The chain joins TRBV7-8 to TRBJ1-5; D remains unclear. The CDR3 loop spans 13 amino acids. V lost 1 base and J lost 7, with 8 bases in between. CDR1 and CDR2 from the germline V gene are SGHVS and FQNEAQ. CDR3: CASSLGAGQPQHF. In DNA, the CDR3 is TGTGCCAGCAGCTTAGGGGCGGGGCAGCCCCAGCATTTT.

The V and J genes are TRBV4-1 and TRBJ1-1; no clear D gene. Trimming stripped 0 bases from V and 6 bases from J, with 5 bases between. Germline loops: CDR1 MGHRA, CDR2 YSYEKL. The CDR3 consists of 12 residues. The CDR3 DNA sequence: TGCGCCAGCAGCCAAGATCGAGCTGAAGCTTTCTTT. Translated: CASSQDRAEAFF.

This clonotype was recorded at least ten times. The chain is built from TRBV29-1 and TRBJ2-7; TRBD2 matches 7 bases. Germline values: CDR1 SQVTM, CDR2 ANQGSEA. The trim removed 4 bases at V and 3 bases at J, leaving 0 bases unmatched. The CDR3 is made up of 11 amino acids. Here the CDR3 DNA reads TGCAGCGTTGGGGAGGGCTACGAGCAGTACTTC. Translated, it gives CSVGEGYEQYF.

This chain links TRBV27 with TRBJ1-2, with D unresolved. There are 13 residues in the CDR3. The germline gives CDR1 MNHEY, CDR2 SMNVEV (reference sequence). Trimming shortened V by 3 bases and J by 0 bases, and 5 bases separated the two germline ends. Written as DNA, the CDR3 is TGTGCCAGCAGTTTTGCGGCTAACTATGGCTACACCTTC. Its protein product is CASSFAANYGYTF.

This clonotype was seen more than once but under ten times. The V call is TRBV2, the J call TRBJ2-5; 11 bases are shared with TRBD2. The CDR3 extends over 14 amino acids. Germline CDR1 SNHLY, CDR2 FYNNEI. V lost 5 bases to trimming and J lost 5 bases; unmatched junction nucleotides: 4. In DNA form, the CDR3 reads TGTGCCAGCAGTATAGCGGGAGGGCCGGAGACCCAGTACTTC. As protein: CASSIAGGPETQYF.

This clonotype was counted only a few times. The chain carries TRBV28 and TRBJ2-7; 7 nucleotides align to TRBD2. The CDR3 is 15 amino acids. The germline gives CDR1 MDHEN, CDR2 SYDVKM. The J segment lost 0 bases and the V segment lost 5 bases, leaving 7 bases of the junction unmatched. CDR3 residues: CASSRAPGGSYEQYF. In DNA, the CDR3 is TGTGCCAGCAGTCGGGCCCCGGGAGGCTCCTACGAGCAGTACTTC.

This clonotype was seen ten or more times. The chain is built from TRBV7-9 and TRBJ2-1; 7 bases fit TRBD2. The length of the CDR3 is 18 residues. V was clipped by 3 bases and J by 6 bases; unmatched bases: 17. CDR1 SEHNR and CDR2 FQNEAQ come from the germline V gene (reference sequence). CDR3 DNA: TGTGCCAGCAGCTTTTTGCCTGCCTTAGTGGGGGGGGTCAATGAGCAGTTCTTC. Translating it yields CASSFLPALVGGVNEQFF.

V and J are TRBV11-3 and TRBJ1-5; D unresolved. Germline loops: CDR1 SGHNT, CDR2 YENEEA. This CDR3 has 16 residues. The germline V and J ends were trimmed by 2 bases and 6 bases, with 17 bases remaining between them. The DNA for the CDR3 is TGTGCCAGCAGCTTAACGTCCATAATTGAGCCTCAGCCCCAGCATTTT. This codes for CASSLTSIIEPQPQHF. The full variable domain, its missing parts supplied by reference TRBV11-3 and TRBJ1-5, is EAGVVQSPRYKIIEKKQPVAFWCNPISGHNTLYWYLQNLGQGPELLIRYENEEAVDDSQLPKDRFSAERLKGVDSTLKIQPAELGDSAVYLCASSLTSIIEPQPQHFGDGTRLSIL.

This clonotype has a single count. V usage is TRBV5-4 and J usage is TRBJ2-1, with TRBD2 identical over 9 bases. The V and J ends lost 9 bases and 3 bases, in that order; junction bases with no gene match: 22. The CDR3 contains 19 residues. CDR1 is SGHNT, CDR2 YYREEE, per germline (reference sequence). Written as DNA, the CDR3 is TGTGCCACCTCACCCCCCCATGGACTAGCGAGAGTGGGCTACAATGAGCAGTTCTTC. The encoded protein is CATSPPHGLARVGYNEQFF.

This clonotype was seen only a few times. The chain combines TRBV30 with TRBJ2-2; D is undetermined. Germline CDR1 and CDR2: GTSNPN and SVGIG (reference sequence). The length of the CDR3 is 12 residues. V was pared by 3 bases and J by 3 bases, with 5 bases between. CDR3 region: CAWRTYTGELFF. The CDR3 DNA reads as TGTGCCTGGAGAACATACACCGGGGAGCTGTTTTTT.

This clonotype was recorded a few times. J is TRBJ1-5 and V is TRBV28; no clear D gene. The CDR3 spans 14 residues. The V and J ends lost 6 bases and 9 bases respectively, with 18 bases between them. CDR1 is MDHEN, CDR2 SYDVKM, per germline. The CDR3 DNA follows: TGTGCCAGCAGCCCGGGGTCCCAACGGAGGCCCCAGCATTTT. This translates into CASSPGSQRRPQHF.

This clonotype was found many times. This chain connects TRBV14 to TRBJ2-7, with D perhaps matching TRBD2 (5 bases). Germline lookup yields CDR1 SGHDN and CDR2 FVKESK. V gave up 2 bases and J gave up 2 bases, with 10 bases separating them. The CDR3 has 14 amino acids. CDR3 region: CASSQFSEAYEQYF. The DNA of the CDR3 is TGTGCCAGCAGCCAATTCTCGGAGGCCTACGAGCAGTACTTC.

In this sample, this clonotype turned up many times. This chain connects TRBV30 to TRBJ1-1; a possible D gene is TRBD1 (6 bases). This CDR3 is 12 amino acids long. Germline values: CDR1 GTSNPN, CDR2 SVGIG (reference sequence). V was cut by 2 bases and J by 6 bases, with 10 bases left in between. The CDR3 spells CAWSTGTPEAFF. The CDR3 DNA reads as TGTGCCTGGAGTACCGGGACACCTGAAGCTTTCTTT.

This clonotype was counted ten times or more. V is TRBV2 and J is TRBJ1-4, with D tentatively TRBD1 (5 bases). The CDR3 is 14 residues long. Trimming left V 6 bases short and J 8 bases short, with 16 bases between. Germline assignment: CDR1 SNHLY and CDR2 FYNNEI. CDR3 bases: TGTGCCAGCAGCCTGGGACGATGGACAGAAAAACTGTTTTTT. This sequence encodes CASSLGRWTEKLFF.

This clonotype was counted a few times. The chain couples TRBV24-1 to TRBJ2-1, with 8 bases fitting TRBD1. This CDR3 is built from 16 residues. V trimming: 4 bases; J trimming: 2 bases; junction bases outside the gene matches: 6. Per germline, CDR1 KGHDR and CDR2 SFDVKD. CDR3 nucleotide sequence: TGTGCCACCAGTGACTCCCAGGGGGCCCCCTACAATGAGCAGTTCTTC. It yields the protein CATSDSQGAPYNEQFF.

The chain links TRBV6-5 to TRBJ2-3; possible D gene TRBD1, 6 bases. CDR1 and CDR2 (germline): MNHEY, SVGAGI. Trimming removed 6 bases at V and 3 bases at J, with 16 bases between. This CDR3 region has 15 residues. Written as DNA, the CDR3 is TGTGCCAGCAGCGCGTTTAGGGGGTCGACAGATACGCAGTATTTT. Its translation is CASSAFRGSTDTQYF.

This clonotype has a count of ten or more. The genes are TRBV2 and TRBJ1-5, with unresolved D. V was clipped by 5 bases and J by 9 bases, with 8 bases between them. In germline, CDR1 is SNHLY, CDR2 FYNNEI. This CDR3 has 11 amino acids. CDR3 in amino acids: CASSLGGPQHF. The CDR3 DNA reads as TGTGCCAGCAGTCTAGGTGGGCCCCAGCATTTT.